The clone carrying this T cell receptor (beta chain) was observed a handful of times. These data are taken from a study of T-cell reconstitution after alpha-beta-depleted transplantation in children. Using unique molecular identifiers, the investigators prepared the TCRbeta library. TCRdb used MiXCR to reprocess the PCR reads, holding one entry per CDR3 protein. The repertoire holds 350,000 to 450,000 distinct CDR3 sequences, with less than 15% as singletons. The CDR3 is made up of 15 amino acids. V lost 7 bases and J lost 1, with 15 bases in between. This TCR derives from a human donor who donated a stem cell graft to a child with Fanconi anemia. The chain carries TRBV12-3 or TRBV12-4 and TRBJ2-3, with D perhaps matching TRBD2 (6 bases). Sample: PBMCs, taken from the stem cell graft. The CDR3: CASTAAWGGTDTQYF. The CDR3 bases are TGTGCCAGCACCGCAGCCTGGGGGGGCACAGATACGCAGTATTTT.